This entry features one T cell receptor beta chain sequence. Its antigen is undetermined. The sample originates from a study of T cell repertoires in cytomegalovirus infection. From the reads, TCRdb called clonotypes with MiXCR, one entry per CDR3 protein. The sample has roughly 350,000 distinct CDR3 sequences, roughly 34% seen once. This CDR3 has 12 amino acids. V lost 2 bases, J lost 6 bases, and 8 bases lay in between. Germline values: CDR1 SGHTA, CDR2 FQGNSA. Study-wide findings and caveats: HLA-C-restricted CMV-specific TCR beta clonotypes were dominant in the ex vivo response.

This sequence joins TRBV7-2 and TRBJ2-7; D unresolved. The material sequenced was cultured PBMCs, taken from culture after CMV antigen stimulation. The receptor was derived from a human donor in good health (CMV status not recorded). Some clones in this sample may be carry-over from other donors' samples. CDR3 sequence reads: CASSLMSREQYF. The DNA for the CDR3 is TGTGCCAGCAGCTTAATGTCACGCGAGCAGTACTTC.